This TCR beta chain appears in the sequencing data of a study of T-cell memory formation after mild COVID-19. Study-level information: TCR clusters were mostly donor specific.

This CDR3 is 14 amino acids long. The V gene lost 6 bases and the J gene lost 5 bases, with 17 bases spanning the gap. TCRdb re-analysed the 5' RACE reads in MiXCR, keeping a single row per CDR3 protein. The top ten clones hold 12% of a sample with roughly 480,000 distinct CDR3 sequences, roughly 25% of them seen once. Sequenced material: PBMCs or a T cell subset sorted from them (not recorded which). The sequence came from an adult woman who had mild COVID-19 (a few samples of this study predate the infection). Cell type and time point are not known. This chain joins TRBV12-3 or TRBV12-4 and TRBJ2-7; the D gene is possibly TRBD2 (6 bases). The CDR3 sequence is CASSRTKPEDEQYF. The DNA for the CDR3 is TGTGCCAGCAGCAGGACTAAGCCTGAGGACGAGCAGTACTTC.